The entry that follows covers one T cell receptor beta chain sequence. The protocol was immunoSEQ multiplex PCR, while the TCRdb copy is restricted to in-frame clones and leaves out a portion. The sample has about 1 million clones; around 75% are singletons. This record belongs to a study of shared clonotypes between healthy human individuals. CDR3 length: 15 residues. From germline, CDR1 is MNHEY and CDR2 SVGAGI. The V end lost 2 bases, the J end lost 4 bases, and 14 bases lay between the germline ends. This TCR derives from a man between 18 and 35 years old in good health. The sample was memory CD4+ T cells sorted from blood. Sample subset: CD45RA-negative fraction. The chain joins TRBV6-5 to TRBJ2-5; a possible D gene is TRBD1 (6 bases). CDR3 nucleotides: TGTGCCAGCAGTTACACCAGGGTGGACAGAGAGACCCAGTACTTC. Translation gives CASSYTRVDRETQYF.